These T cell receptor beta chains were read from a single sample in a study of blood T cell repertoires in COVID-19. The data were produced by immunoSEQ multiplex PCR, yet TCRdb's version contains in-frame clones alone and is incomplete. The sample lists some 180,000 clones, less than 90% occurring once. Sequences were obtained from PBMCs or T cells enriched from blood (not recorded which). Receptors originate from a young woman who had been exposed to COVID-19. The CDR3 runs from the conserved cysteine through the conserved F or W. Fields, in order: D gene, V gene, clone size, J gene, CDR3 DNA, CDR3 protein. A D gene is named only where the DNA matches it firmly. Part of the rows lack a size; the others show once, few, many or a class for expanded clones.

TRBD1,TRBV19,NA,TRBJ1-6,TGTGCCAGTAGTATAATACGTCAGGGGGACGCACCCCTCCACTTT,CASSIIRQGDAPLHF
NA,TRBV5-1,NA,TRBJ2-7,TGCGCCAGCAGCTCAGGGGCTAGCAGGTCCTACGAGCAGTACTTC,CASSSGASRSYEQYF
NA,TRBV6-5,NA,TRBJ1-1,TGTGCCAGCACTCGGGGGTCGGGCCTCCCCGAAGCTTTCTTT,CASTRGSGLPEAFF
NA,TRBV5-6,NA,TRBJ2-6,TGTGCCAGCTCGCTCGGAAGGGGCGCATATGGGGCCAACGTCCTGACTTTC,CASSLGRGAYGANVLTF
TRBD1,TRBV2,NA,TRBJ2-7,TGTGCCAGCAGTGCTACATCGATAGGACAGGGGATACACGAGCAGTACTTC,CASSATSIGQGIHEQYF
NA,TRBV5-6,NA,TRBJ2-1,TGTGCCAGCAGCAAGAGGGACACCCCATACAATGAGCAGTTCTTC,CASSKRDTPYNEQFF
NA,TRBV9,NA,TRBJ1-5,TGTGCCAGCAGCGTAGGAAGTTCAGGCAATCAGCCCCAGCATTTT,CASSVGSSGNQPQHF
NA,TRBV7-6,NA,TRBJ2-3,TGTGCCAGCAGCTTAGAGGCCCGAGGGGCGGGGGCCGCAGATACGCAGTATTTT,CASSLEARGAGAADTQYF
NA,TRBV25-1,NA,TRBJ1-1,TGTGCCAGCAGTGAACGGCAGGGTTGGACTGAAGCTTTCTTT,CASSERQGWTEAFF
NA,TRBV6-1,few,TRBJ1-5,TGTGCCAGCAGTGATGTTCAGGGCAGTCAGCCCCAGCATTTT,CASSDVQGSQPQHF
NA,TRBV7-2,once,TRBJ1-2,TGTGCCAGCAGCACTAGTAGGCGGGGCTACACCTTC,CASSTSRRGYTF
NA,TRBV19,few,TRBJ1-4,TGTGCCAGTAGTGGGCGGGCTGGTGAAAAACTGTTTTTT,CASSGRAGEKLFF
NA,TRBV7-9,NA,TRBJ2-1,TGTGCCAGCTTCGGGGGGCCCCTCAAGAATGAGCAGTTCTTC,CASFGGPLKNEQFF
NA,TRBV21-1,NA,TRBJ2-7,TGTGCCAGCAGCCCTCCGGTAAGGGGGCGCGGTATCTACGAGCAGTACTTC,CASSPPVRGRGIYEQYF
TRBD1,TRBV12-3/TRBV12-4,NA,TRBJ1-1,TGTGCCAGCAGGGAACAGGGGGAAGCTTTCTTT,CASREQGEAFF
NA,TRBV12-3/TRBV12-4,NA,TRBJ2-7,TGTGCCAGCAGTTTAGCGAGAAGCGAGCAGTACTTC,CASSLARSEQYF
TRBD1,TRBV12-3/TRBV12-4,NA,TRBJ1-5,TGTGCCAGCAGTTCGACAGGGAATGGGGCCCAGCATTTT,CASSSTGNGAQHF
NA,TRBV7-3,NA,TRBJ2-2,TGTGCCAGCAGCATGGACATACCGAACACCGGGGAGCTGTTTTTT,CASSMDIPNTGELFF
NA,TRBV3-1/TRBV3-2,NA,TRBJ1-3,TGTGCCAGCAGCCCTGAGGACGGGGGCTCTGGAAACACCATATATTTT,CASSPEDGGSGNTIYF
TRBD1,TRBV6-2/TRBV6-3,few,TRBJ2-5,TGTGCCAGCAGTTATGTCAGGGGGCCAGAGACCCAGTACTTC,CASSYVRGPETQYF
NA,TRBV3-1/TRBV3-2,NA,TRBJ1-1,TGTGCCAGCAGCGACCAACAGGGTAACCTCGCTGAAGCTTTCTTT,CASSDQQGNLAEAFF
TRBD2,TRBV4-1,NA,TRBJ2-1,TGCGCCAGCAGCCAAGATCGACTAGCGGGGGTCTCGAGCTCCTACAATGAGCAGTTCTTC,CASSQDRLAGVSSSYNEQFF
TRBD1,TRBV5-4,NA,TRBJ1-1,TGTGCCAGCAGCCGGGACAGAGAAGCTTTCTTT,CASSRDREAFF
NA,TRBV19,NA,TRBJ1-1,TGTGCCAGTAGTGGGGGGATGTCCGTGGCTTTCTTT,CASSGGMSVAFF
TRBD1,TRBV7-9,NA,TRBJ1-4,TGTGCCAGCAGCTTACGCGGACAGGCAGAAAAACTGTTTTTT,CASSLRGQAEKLFF
NA,TRBV4-3,NA,TRBJ1-1,TGCGCCAGCAGCCACGTGAGCCAGGGTCGCACTGAAGCTTTCTTT,CASSHVSQGRTEAFF
NA,TRBV5-1,NA,TRBJ1-5,TGCGCCAGCAGCTTGGGGGACTTCAATCAGCCCCAGCATTTT,CASSLGDFNQPQHF
NA,TRBV11-2,NA,TRBJ1-3,TGTGCCAGCAGCTTTCCATCGCGGGACTCTGGAAACACCATATATTTT,CASSFPSRDSGNTIYF
TRBD1,TRBV4-3,once,TRBJ2-5,TGCGCCAGCAGCCATCTGGGGGCAGGGGGCGTGGAGACCCAGTACTTC,CASSHLGAGGVETQYF
NA,TRBV11-2,NA,TRBJ2-1,TGTGCCAGCAGCCCTAGCTCCGGAGCCTACAATGAGCAGTTCTTC,CASSPSSGAYNEQFF
NA,TRBV5-6,NA,TRBJ2-7,TGTGCCAGCAGCTTGGGAGGCTACGAGCAGTACTTC,CASSLGGYEQYF
NA,TRBV2,NA,TRBJ1-2,TGTGCCAGCAGCGGAGGCCTCAACTATGGCTACACCTTC,CASSGGLNYGYTF
NA,TRBV9,NA,TRBJ1-4,TGTGCCAGCAGCGTAGGCGGGGCAACTAATGAAAAACTGTTTTTT,CASSVGGATNEKLFF
NA,TRBV12-3/TRBV12-4,few,TRBJ1-6,TGTGCCAGCAGTCCGTCGACGGGAGCACCCCTCCACTTT,CASSPSTGAPLHF
NA,TRBV4-1,NA,TRBJ2-4,TGCGCCAGCAGCCAAGTTGGACGGGAGATAGCCAAAAACATTCAGTACTTC,CASSQVGREIAKNIQYF
TRBD2,TRBV9,NA,TRBJ2-5,TGTGCCAGCAGCGGTAGCGGGGGGGCAGGAGAGACCCAGTACTTC,CASSGSGGAGETQYF
NA,TRBV10-3,NA,TRBJ1-1,TGTGCCTCATCAGGAGGGGATGCCTCGAACACTGAAGCTTTCTTT,CASSGGDASNTEAFF
TRBD2,TRBV2,NA,TRBJ2-5,TGTGCCAGCAGGACCCGAGCGGGGGGAGAGACCCAGTACTTC,CASRTRAGGETQYF
NA,TRBV6-5,NA,TRBJ1-1,TGTGCCAGCAAGACGGAAGACTTGAACACTGAAGCTTTCTTT,CASKTEDLNTEAFF
NA,TRBV2,NA,TRBJ2-2,TGTGCCAGCAGTGAAACAGGGACGATCGCCGGGGAGCTGTTTTTT,CASSETGTIAGELFF
TRBD1,TRBV13,once,TRBJ2-5,TGTGCCAGCAGCGCCTCCCACCATTCAGGGGGAGAGACCCAGTACTTC,CASSASHHSGGETQYF
NA,TRBV2,NA,TRBJ1-5,TGTGCCACCCGGCAGGTCCTTAGCAATCAGCCCCAGCATTTT,CATRQVLSNQPQHF
NA,TRBV18,once,TRBJ2-7,TGTGCCAGCTCTCCGGGGGCGGGGGCCTCCTCCTACGAGCAGTACTTC,CASSPGAGASSYEQYF
TRBD2,TRBV10-3,NA,TRBJ2-1,TGTGCCATCAGTAAAACTAGCGGGGATAACAATGAGCAGTTCTTC,CAISKTSGDNNEQFF
NA,TRBV5-1,NA,TRBJ1-1,TGCGCCAGCAGCTTGGCCCCCGAGATGAACACTGAAGCTTTCTTT,CASSLAPEMNTEAFF